This T cell receptor beta chain was sequenced for a study of control samples from healthy donors and cancer patients. Repertoires were generated with immunoSEQ multiplex PCR, while TCRdb's copy carries only in-frame clones and drops some. The sample shows 100,000 to 150,000 clones, about 95% of them seen only once. The germline V gene encodes CDR1 LNHDA and CDR2 SQIVND (reference sequence). V shed 3 bases and J 2 bases; nucleotides not matched to a gene: 3. The CDR3 covers 14 residues. This receptor was identified in a man younger than 40 in good health. The sequencing sample was made of blood. The V and J genes are TRBV19 and TRBJ2-5, with 7 nucleotides matching TRBD1. DNA for the CDR3: TGTGCCAGTAGTATTCGGGACAGACAAGAGACCCAGTACTTC. Amino acid sequence: CASSIRDRQETQYF.